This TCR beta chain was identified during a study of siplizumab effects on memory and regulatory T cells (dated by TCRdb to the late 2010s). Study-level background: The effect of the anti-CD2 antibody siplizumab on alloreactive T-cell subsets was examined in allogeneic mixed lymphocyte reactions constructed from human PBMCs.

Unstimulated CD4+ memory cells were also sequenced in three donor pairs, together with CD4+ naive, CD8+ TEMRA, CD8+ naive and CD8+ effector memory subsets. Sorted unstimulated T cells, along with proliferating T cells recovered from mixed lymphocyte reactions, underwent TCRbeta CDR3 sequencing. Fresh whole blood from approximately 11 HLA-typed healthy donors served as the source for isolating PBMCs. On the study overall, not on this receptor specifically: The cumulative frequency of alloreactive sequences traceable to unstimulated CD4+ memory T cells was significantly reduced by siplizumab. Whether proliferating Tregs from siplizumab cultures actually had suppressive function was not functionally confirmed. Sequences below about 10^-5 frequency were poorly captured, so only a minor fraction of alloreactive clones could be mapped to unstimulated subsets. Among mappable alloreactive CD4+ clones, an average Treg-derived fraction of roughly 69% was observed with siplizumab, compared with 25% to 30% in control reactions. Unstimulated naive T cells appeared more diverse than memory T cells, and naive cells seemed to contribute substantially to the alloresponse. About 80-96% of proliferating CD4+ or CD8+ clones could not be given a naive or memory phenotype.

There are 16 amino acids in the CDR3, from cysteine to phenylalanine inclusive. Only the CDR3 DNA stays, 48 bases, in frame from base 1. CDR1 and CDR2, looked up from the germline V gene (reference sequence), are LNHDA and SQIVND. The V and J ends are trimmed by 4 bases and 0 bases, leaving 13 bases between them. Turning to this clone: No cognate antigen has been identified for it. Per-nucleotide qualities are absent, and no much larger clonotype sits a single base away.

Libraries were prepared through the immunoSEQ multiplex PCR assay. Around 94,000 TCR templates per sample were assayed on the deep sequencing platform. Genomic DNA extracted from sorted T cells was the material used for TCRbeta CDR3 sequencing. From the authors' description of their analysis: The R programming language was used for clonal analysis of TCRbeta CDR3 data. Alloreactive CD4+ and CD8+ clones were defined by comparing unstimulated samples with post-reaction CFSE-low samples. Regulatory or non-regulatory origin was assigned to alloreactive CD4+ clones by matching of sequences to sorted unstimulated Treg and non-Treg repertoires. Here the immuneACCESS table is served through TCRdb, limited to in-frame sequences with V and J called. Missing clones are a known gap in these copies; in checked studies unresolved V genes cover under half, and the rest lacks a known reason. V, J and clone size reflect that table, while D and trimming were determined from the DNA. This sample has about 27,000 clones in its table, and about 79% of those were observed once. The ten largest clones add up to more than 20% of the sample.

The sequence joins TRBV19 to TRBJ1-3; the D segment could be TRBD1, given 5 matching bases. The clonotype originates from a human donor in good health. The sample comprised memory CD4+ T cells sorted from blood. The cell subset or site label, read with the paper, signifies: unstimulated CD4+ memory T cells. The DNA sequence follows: TGTGCCAGTAGTAGCAGGGCGGGCAGCTCTGGAAACACCATATATTTT. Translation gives CASSSRAGSSGNTIYF.